In its sample, the clone carrying this T cell receptor (beta chain) was seen many times. The source material, RNA transcripts, was used to amplify TCR beta CDR3 regions. TCR CDR3 underwent first-round RT-PCR with the HTBI primer set. Via MiXCR, TCRdb re-called the multiplex PCR reads, giving one row per CDR3 protein. The sample lists about 420,000 distinct CDR3 sequences; 15% to 17% were seen once. These data originate in a study of T cells in Graves' hyperthyroidism and ophthalmopathy. Specimen: blood. The TCR originated in a woman between 18 and 29 years old with Graves' hyperthyroidism.

CDR3 DNA: TGTGCCAGTCGCGGACGGGATGGCTCCTACGAGCAGTACTTC. Its protein product is CASRGRDGSYEQYF. V gene TRBV7-2 combines with J gene TRBJ2-7, with D perhaps TRBD2 (5 bases). The germline gives CDR1 SGHTA, CDR2 FQGNSA. The CDR3 has 14 residues. Trimming left V 9 bases short and J 0 bases short, with 15 bases between.